Detailed here is one T cell receptor beta chain. Trimming cost V 7 bases and J 3 bases, with 22 bases left between them. Germline CDR1 is MDHEN and CDR2 is SYDVKM. The CDR3 sequence is 16 residues long. The record originates from a study of control samples from healthy donors and cancer patients. Profiling relied on immunoSEQ multiplex PCR, and the TCRdb table lists in-frame clones only, not all of them. The sample lists about 140,000 clones, almost 90% occurring once. The rearrangement uses TRBV28 and TRBJ2-7; D might be TRBD1 (6 bases). The sequenced material came from blood. This TCR derives from a man aged 18 to 30 in good health. In DNA, the CDR3 is TGTGCCAGCACCCCCTGGGCCGGACAGTCTTACTACGAGCAGTACTTC. This sequence encodes CASTPWAGQSYYEQYF.